One and the same sample provided the 20 T cell receptor beta chains below, sequenced in a study of early T cells in non-severe SARS-CoV-2 infection. TCRdb ran MiXCR on the 5' RACE reads and lists one entry per CDR3 protein. This sample has about 64,000 distinct CDR3 sequences, with over 4.5% found just once. The sequencing sample was made of whole blood. The receptors stem from an adult who was a healthcare worker with PCR-confirmed SARS-CoV-2 infection or an uninfected control (not recorded which).

In this sample, this clonotype turned up many times. CDR3 residues: CASSHGQKTVRFSYNEQFF. CDR3 in DNA: TGTGCCAGCAGCCACGGACAAAAGACAGTTCGATTTTCCTACAATGAGCAGTTCTTC. The chain carries TRBV14 and TRBJ2-1; possible D gene TRBD1, 5 bases. V lost 3 bases and J 1 base, leaving 22 bases between the germline ends. This CDR3 has 19 amino acids. The germline gives CDR1 SGHDN, CDR2 FVKESK.

This clonotype turned up a few times. This rearrangement joins TRBV7-3 to TRBJ2-5, with TRBD1 identical over 9 bases. V gave up 4 bases and J gave up 5 bases; unmatched junction bases: 8. The CDR3 runs 15 residues. Germline V gene lookup returns CDR1 SGHTA and CDR2 FQGTGA. The CDR3 DNA follows: TGTGCCAGCAGCTATGGCCGGACAGGGGAGGAGACCCAGTACTTC. This encodes CASSYGRTGEETQYF. The full variable domain, its missing parts supplied by reference TRBV7-3 and TRBJ2-5, is GAGVSQTPSNKVTEKGKYVELRCDPISGHTALYWYRQSLGQGPEFLIYFQGTGAADDSGLPNDRFFAVRPEGSVSTLKIQRTERGDSAVYLCASSYGRTGEETQYFGPGTRLLVL.

This clonotype showed up just a few times. The J gene is TRBJ2-7, the V gene TRBV30; D is possibly TRBD1 (6 bases). V gave up 2 bases and J gave up 4 bases, with 9 bases separating them. Germline loops: CDR1 GTSNPN, CDR2 SVGIG (reference sequence). The CDR3 is made up of 12 amino acids. The DNA for the CDR3 is TGTGCCTGGAGTCGAACAGGGTACGAGCAGTACTTC. It is translated as CAWSRTGYEQYF.

The chain joins TRBV19 to TRBJ1-1; D call uncertain. The CDR3 runs 15 residues. The germline gives CDR1 LNHDA, CDR2 SQIVND (reference sequence). V lost 0 bases and J lost 0, with 8 bases in between. For the CDR3, the DNA is TGTGCCAGTAGTATAGACGGCAGCATGAACACTGAAGCTTTCTTT. This translates into CASSIDGSMNTEAFF.

This clonotype was counted ten times or more. The genes are TRBV6-1 and TRBJ2-6, with 11 positions matching TRBD1. Germline CDR1 reads MNHNS; CDR2 reads SASEGT. The CDR3 has 15 residues. V gave up 8 bases and J gave up 7 bases; unmatched junction bases: 7. As DNA, the CDR3 is TGTGCCAGCGGGGACAGGGGGAACTCAGCCAACGTCCTGACTTTC. This codes for CASGDRGNSANVLTF.

This clonotype was detected a few times. The chain carries TRBV12-5 and TRBJ2-1; TRBD2 agrees at 7 bases. This CDR3 is built from 13 residues. V shed 6 bases and J 4 bases; nucleotides not matched to a gene: 3. Germline V CDR1 and CDR2: LGHNT, FRNRAP. The CDR3 spells CASGTGGYNEQFF. The CDR3 region has the DNA TGTGCTAGTGGAACCGGGGGGTACAATGAGCAGTTCTTC.

As regards this clonotype: A much larger clone differs from this one at a single base, so this may be a read error. The chain is built from TRBV29-1 and TRBJ1-4; D might be TRBD1 (5 bases). Trimming removed 7 bases at V and 3 bases at J, with 15 bases between. Germline V gives CDR1 SQVTM, CDR2 ANQGSEA. The length of the CDR3 is 14 residues. CDR3 nucleotides: TGCAGCGCCGGGGGAGACGCAGCTAATGAAAAACTGTTTTTT. Encoded protein: CSAGGDAANEKLFF.

This clonotype was observed at least ten times. V and J are TRBV20-1 and TRBJ2-7; possible D gene TRBD2, 5 bases. Trimming cost V 2 bases and J 0 bases, with 11 bases left between them. The CDR3 spans 14 residues. Germline loops: CDR1 DFQATT, CDR2 SNEGSKA (reference sequence). In DNA, the CDR3 is TGCAGTGCTAGACTTTGGAGGAGCTCCTACGAGCAGTACTTC. Protein sequence: CSARLWRSSYEQYF.

This clonotype was observed at least ten times. The chain recombines TRBV3-1 with TRBJ1-1, with 9 bases that match TRBD1. Germline V gene sequence: CDR1 LGHDT, CDR2 YNNKEL (reference sequence). Trimming took 5 bases from V and 7 from J; bases not matched to a gene: 8. CDR3 length: 14 residues. CDR3 sequence reads: CASSTRTGAIEAFF. CDR3 DNA sequence: TGTGCCAGCAGCACGCGGACAGGGGCAATTGAAGCTTTCTTT.

This clonotype has a handful of counts. The genes are TRBV5-1 and TRBJ1-4; 8 bases are shared with TRBD1. Germline V gene data show CDR1 as SGHRS and CDR2 as YFSETQ. The CDR3 spans 14 residues. The V and J ends lost 5 bases and 8 bases, in that order; junction bases with no gene match: 8. The CDR3 sequence is CASSRTGLNEKLFF. CDR3 nucleotide sequence: TGCGCCAGCAGTCGGACAGGGCTGAACGAAAAACTGTTTTTT.

The CDR3 sequence is CSVVEAAGYTF. The CDR3 DNA sequence: TGCAGCGTTGTAGAGGCAGCCGGCTACACCTTC. J is TRBJ1-2 and V is TRBV29-1; D is ambiguous. The CDR3 is made up of 11 amino acids. The germline V gene encodes CDR1 SQVTM and CDR2 ANQGSEA. Between the trimmed V and J ends, which lost 4 bases and 8 bases, there was a span of 11 bases. Supplemented by reference TRBV29-1 and TRBJ1-2, the full variable domain reads SAVISQKPSRDICQRGTSLTIQCQVDSQVTMMFWYRQQPGQSLTLIATANQGSEATYESGFVIDKFPISRPNLTFSTLTVSNMSPEDSSIYLCSVVEAAGYTFGSGTRLTVV.

This clonotype has ten or more counts. The V call is TRBV29-1, the J call TRBJ2-5, with D perhaps assigned TRBD1 or TRBD2 (5 bases each). Looked up from germline, CDR1 is SQVTM and CDR2 is ANQGSEA. CDR3 length equals 18 residues. The CDR3 DNA sequence: TGCAGTTTCTTTTGCGTGGAAGCCTGTGAGGGACCGCAAGAGACCCAGTACTTC. It translates to CSFFCVEACEGPQETQYF.

This clonotype occurred many times. The rearrangement links TRBV6-6 to TRBJ1-1; 8 bases map to TRBD1. The CDR3 is 12 residues long. V shed 5 bases and J 9 bases; nucleotides not matched to a gene: 5. From germline, CDR1 is MNHNY and CDR2 SVGAGI (reference sequence). This chain's CDR3 is CASSTTGGKAFF. The CDR3 DNA reads as TGTGCCAGCAGTACAACAGGGGGGAAAGCTTTCTTT.

This clonotype was recorded many times. The CDR3 region has the DNA TGTGCCAGCAGTGAACTGGATGGCTACACCTTC. Its translation is CASSELDGYTF. V usage is TRBV2 and J usage is TRBJ1-2, with D unclear. The CDR3 runs to 11 residues. The ends were cut back, 2 bases at V and 6 bases at J, with 4 bases in the middle. Germline loops: CDR1 SNHLY, CDR2 FYNNEI.

This clonotype was detected many times. The V call is TRBV7-8, the J call TRBJ1-6; D is uncertain. V gave up 2 bases and J gave up 9 bases, with 20 bases separating them. The CDR3 covers 17 residues. Germline-derived CDR1 and CDR2 are SGHVS and FQNEAQ. CDR3 loop: CASSLTEGLVLGSPLHF. DNA of the CDR3: TGTGCCAGCAGCTTAACAGAGGGCCTCGTACTAGGTTCACCCCTCCACTTT.

This chain connects TRBV11-2 to TRBJ2-3, with a tentative D call TRBD2 (5 bases). This CDR3 is 18 amino acids long. V was clipped by 2 bases and J by 4 bases, with 22 bases between them. Germline lookup yields CDR1 SGHAT and CDR2 FQNNGV. CDR3 DNA: TGTGCCAGCAGCTTAACGGCCCTAGCAGGTACCGGGGCAGATACGCAGTATTTT. Translated, it gives CASSLTALAGTGADTQYF.

This clonotype has just a few counts. The chain links TRBV7-6 to TRBJ2-2; D may be TRBD2 (5 bases). There are 15 residues in the CDR3. Germline V gene sequence: CDR1 SGHVS, CDR2 FNYEAQ. V gave up 0 bases and J gave up 4 bases, with 9 bases separating them. The CDR3 reads CASSLAVGSTGELFF. DNA for the CDR3: TGTGCCAGCAGCTTAGCGGTAGGGAGCACCGGGGAGCTGTTTTTT.

This clonotype was found many times. The rearrangement links TRBV6-2 or TRBV6-3 to TRBJ2-5, with 12 bases that match TRBD2. The CDR3 has 15 amino acids. The germline gives CDR1 MNHEY, CDR2 SVGEGT. The ends lost 4 bases at V and 6 bases at J; junction bases unmatched: 6. Here the CDR3 reads CASSSTSGSRKTQYF. The CDR3 DNA reads as TGTGCCAGCAGTTCGACTAGCGGGAGTAGGAAGACCCAGTACTTC.

At least ten counts were recorded for this clonotype. The rearrangement joins TRBV12-3 or TRBV12-4 to TRBJ2-1, with 7 bases that match TRBD2. CDR3 size: 16 residues. V lost 5 bases and J lost 5; bases outside the gene matches: 12. The CDR3 nucleotides read TGTGCCAGCAGTCTACTAGCGAGACTCCAGGACAATGAGCAGTTCTTC. Translation gives CASSLLARLQDNEQFF.

This clonotype was seen at least ten times. This rearrangement joins TRBV5-8 to TRBJ2-3; 7 positions agree with TRBD1. Germline V gene lookup returns CDR1 SGHTS and CDR2 YDEGEE. The CDR3 has 14 residues. The junction had 3 bases not matched to a gene; V was cut back by 4 bases and J by 1 base. DNA for the CDR3: TGTGCCAGCAGCCTTCAGGGGGGCACAGATACGCAGTATTTT. This codes for CASSLQGGTDTQYF.